This T cell receptor beta chain appears in the sequencing data of a study of CD8 T cells in Susac syndrome. Study results and caveats: Total CD8+ and CD8+ TEMRA repertoires contained fewer than 20 and five Susac-specific public clones, respectively.

With regard to this clonotype: Its matching antigen is unknown.

This CDR3 spans 14 amino acids. V was trimmed by 0 bases and J by 1 base, leaving 6 bases between them. CDR1 is SGDLS, CDR2 YYNGEE, per germline. RNA was extracted with the RNeasy kit, and a quantity of about 0.45 to 1 ug was reverse transcribed using random hexamers. Amplification of TCR beta CDR3 by immunoSEQ multiplex PCR spanned 54 Vbeta and 13 Jbeta. TCRdb re-analysed the immunoSEQ multiplex PCR reads in MiXCR, keeping a single row per CDR3 protein. The profile covers fewer than 85,000 distinct CDR3 sequences, with approximately 94% appearing a single time and more than 0.4% taken by the ten largest.

The sample consisted of CD8+ T cells from PBMCs. J is TRBJ2-3 and V is TRBV9; D not certain. This clonotype was obtained from a human donor with Susac syndrome. The DNA for the CDR3 is TGTGCCAGCAGCGTAGAGGCCGGCACAGATACGCAGTATTTT. As protein: CASSVEAGTDTQYF.